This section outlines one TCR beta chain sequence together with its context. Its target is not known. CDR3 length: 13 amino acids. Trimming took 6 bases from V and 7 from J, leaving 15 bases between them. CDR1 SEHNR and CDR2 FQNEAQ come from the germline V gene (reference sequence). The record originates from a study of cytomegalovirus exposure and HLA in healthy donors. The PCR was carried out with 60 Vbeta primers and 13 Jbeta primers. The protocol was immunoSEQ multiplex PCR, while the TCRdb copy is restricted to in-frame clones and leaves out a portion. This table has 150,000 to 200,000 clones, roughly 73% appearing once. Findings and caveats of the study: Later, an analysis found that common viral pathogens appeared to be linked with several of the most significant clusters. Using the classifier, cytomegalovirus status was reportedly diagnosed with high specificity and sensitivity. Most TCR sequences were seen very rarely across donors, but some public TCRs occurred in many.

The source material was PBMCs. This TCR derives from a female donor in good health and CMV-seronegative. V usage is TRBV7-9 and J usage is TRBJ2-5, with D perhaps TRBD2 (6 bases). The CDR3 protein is CASSPGGSGTQYF. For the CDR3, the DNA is TGTGCCAGCAGTCCCGGAGGGTCGGGGACCCAGTACTTC.